This TCR beta chain was identified during a study of shared clonotypes between healthy human individuals. Study-level findings and limits: Sample collection involved blood only; tissue repertoires are likely different. Donor clonotype sharing was expected to depend on sequencing depth. Rarefaction indicated that sorted-subset sequencing remained incomplete although depth was large.

The authors loaded 150 to 250 ng DNA, some 32,000 T cell genomes, into sorted-subset replicate PCRs. This table comes from immunoSEQ multiplex PCR, and its TCRdb copy is limited to in-frame clones, with some not included. The data show millions of clones, with less than 95% seen just once and more than 0.95% held by the top ten. With 5 bases clipped from V and 3 bases from J, the junction kept 4 bases outside the gene matches. This CDR3 spans 12 amino acids. Germline loops: CDR1 SQVTM, CDR2 ANQGSEA. A note on this clone: The antigen is unknown.

Terminally differentiated effector memory CD45RA+ cells were excluded by CCR7 positive selection of CD45RO-negative cells. The clonotype was recovered from a man aged 18-30 years in good health. Sequencing was carried out using naive CD8+ T cells sorted from blood. The J gene is TRBJ2-7, the V gene TRBV29-1, with 7 bases identical to TRBD1. CDR3 protein: CSVTGENYEQYF. The CDR3 DNA reads as TGCAGCGTTACAGGGGAAAACTACGAGCAGTACTTC.